Listed below are T cell receptor beta chains from one sample, sequenced in a study of identical twins. TCRdb re-analysed the 5' RACE reads in MiXCR, keeping a single row per CDR3 protein. Found here are around 1.7 million distinct CDR3 sequences, around a third of them singletons; the top ten hold less than 0.35%. Sequencing used cord blood. These receptors all come from a newborn girl in good health. The CDR3 runs from the conserved cysteine through the conserved F or W. Each record gives: V gene, J gene, CDR3 protein.

V: TRBV20-1; J: TRBJ2-5; CDR3: CSAIPGQGKGYF
V: TRBV6-5; J: TRBJ2-1; CDR3: CASGHGYEQFF
V: TRBV29-1; J: TRBJ2-1; CDR3: CSASRRSGEQFF
V: TRBV20-1; J: TRBJ2-7; CDR3: CSASSLARTYEQYF
V: TRBV5-1; J: TRBJ1-1; CDR3: CASSFGTGTNTEAFF
V: TRBV29-1; J: TRBJ2-5; CDR3: CSVPIGGGKYSYF
V: TRBV5-1; J: NA; CDR3: CASSRTGGSYNEQYF
V: TRBV10-3; J: TRBJ1-1; CDR3: CAISERSAEAFF
V: TRBV5-4; J: TRBJ2-6; CDR3: CASSGDRTFLSGANVLTF
V: TRBV4-1; J: TRBJ2-3; CDR3: CASSQDSVLAVLRYF
V: TRBV12-5; J: TRBJ2-1; CDR3: CASGLFPNEQFF
V: TRBV7-6; J: TRBJ2-3; CDR3: CASSLIASGTDTQYF
V: TRBV27; J: TRBJ2-2; CDR3: CATMSLYGTVTTGELFF
V: TRBV10-3; J: NA; CDR3: CAISDWDRAYEQYF
V: TRBV7-9; J: TRBJ2-3; CDR3: CASSLGVNHGGTQYF
V: TRBV2; J: TRBJ1-1; CDR3: CASSLHLSDSRNTEAFF
V: TRBV6-1; J: TRBJ1-4; CDR3: CASTTGWEKLFF
V: TRBV6-1; J: TRBJ2-3; CDR3: CASLGRVGDTQYF
V: TRBV14; J: NA; CDR3: CASSPIPRSYNEQYF
V: TRBV6-5; J: TRBJ2-2; CDR3: CASRPLAGVQTGELFF
V: TRBV20-1; J: TRBJ1-4; CDR3: CSPISPGPQRKLFF
V: TRBV20-1; J: TRBJ1-6; CDR3: CSASLAGNSPLHF
V: TRBV4-2; J: TRBJ1-4; CDR3: CASSQDKAGYEKLFF
V: TRBV20-1; J: TRBJ2-5; CDR3: CSARGSKETQYF
V: TRBV20-1; J: TRBJ2-3; CDR3: CSARAGLGYTDTQYF
V: TRBV7-2; J: TRBJ2-3; CDR3: CASSLAGFRGHNTDTQYF
V: TRBV28; J: TRBJ2-3; CDR3: CASSFRQGTTDTQYF
V: TRBV20-1; J: TRBJ2-5; CDR3: CSARAGMGETQYF
V: TRBV5-1; J: TRBJ2-7; CDR3: CASSLSHGLAGVGNYEQYF
V: TRBV18; J: TRBJ1-4; CDR3: CASSPQPATNEKLFF
V: TRBV4-1; J: NA; CDR3: CASSRGILGILAGPSNEQYF
V: TRBV6-5; J: TRBJ2-7; CDR3: CASSYSRGGAGILVYEQYF
V: TRBV20-1; J: TRBJ2-3; CDR3: CSPYTPAGTDTQYF
V: TRBV3-1; J: TRBJ1-1; CDR3: CASSQTPGWAFF
V: TRBV5-1; J: TRBJ1-1; CDR3: CASSLVAGAAEGEAFF
V: TRBV6-6; J: TRBJ1-1; CDR3: CASEGGKWNTEAFF